The source of this T cell receptor beta chain is a study of T cell responses to AZD1222 COVID-19 vaccine. Using immunoSEQ multiplex PCR, the repertoire was profiled, and TCRdb retains in-frame clones only, with some absent. The sample includes about 100,000 clones, about nine tenths of them seen just once. The CDR3 is 13 amino acids. V shed 5 bases and J shed 2 bases, with 10 bases lying between them. This clonotype was obtained from an adult in good health. The specimen was peripheral blood, collected on day 0 of AZD1222 vaccination. This chain uses TRBV12-3 or TRBV12-4 with TRBJ2-7; the D gene is possibly TRBD1 (6 bases). The CDR3 DNA reads as TGTGCCAGCAGTCGACAGGCCACCTACGAGCAGTACTTC. Protein product: CASSRQATYEQYF.